The present T cell receptor beta chain was sequenced within a study of blood T cells in healthy people across ages. CDR3 length: 14 amino acids. Germline values: CDR1 SGHDT, CDR2 YYEEEE. The second PCR ran about 6 to 11 cycles with a sample-barcoded 5' primer and J-beta primers. TCRdb re-called the 5' RACE reads with MiXCR, one entry per CDR3 protein. The sample carries about 800,000 distinct CDR3 sequences, around 50% recorded once. V and J are TRBV5-6 and TRBJ2-5; 10 bases line up with TRBD1. The J call may not be correct, given that the DNA end is closer to TRBJ2-7. The sample comprised blood. The sequence derives from a man older than 75 in good health. The chain's CDR3 is CASSWGTGDNEQYF. The CDR3 DNA is TGTGCCAGCAGCTGGGGGACAGGGGACAACGAGCAGTACTTC.